This T cell receptor beta chain was profiled in a study of T cells in Graves' hyperthyroidism and ophthalmopathy. Whole-study findings and limits: Blood also showed most of the thyroid clonotypes that were expanded above 0.001.

More than 8 ml fresh peripheral blood yielded the PBMCs. Amplified regions were TCR beta CDR3 sequences from RNA transcripts. First-round RT-PCR targeting the TCR CDR3 was performed with the HTBI primer set. One entry per CDR3 protein, called by TCRdb with MiXCR from the multiplex PCR reads. This table holds approximately 380,000 distinct CDR3 sequences, approximately 19% found once. The CDR3 loop spans 16 amino acids. The germline V gene has CDR1 SGHNT and CDR2 YYREEE (reference sequence). The V end was cut by 2 bases, the J end by 0 bases, with 14 bases between. There are many counts of this clonotype. Its target is not known.

This rearrangement joins TRBV5-4 to TRBJ1-1, with D possibly being TRBD1 (6 bases). This sequence was found in a woman younger than 30 with Graves' hyperthyroidism. Sequenced input: blood. The CDR3 spells CASSLAGVLVNTEAFF. The CDR3, as DNA: TGTGCCAGCAGCTTAGCAGGGGTATTAGTGAACACTGAAGCTTTCTTT.